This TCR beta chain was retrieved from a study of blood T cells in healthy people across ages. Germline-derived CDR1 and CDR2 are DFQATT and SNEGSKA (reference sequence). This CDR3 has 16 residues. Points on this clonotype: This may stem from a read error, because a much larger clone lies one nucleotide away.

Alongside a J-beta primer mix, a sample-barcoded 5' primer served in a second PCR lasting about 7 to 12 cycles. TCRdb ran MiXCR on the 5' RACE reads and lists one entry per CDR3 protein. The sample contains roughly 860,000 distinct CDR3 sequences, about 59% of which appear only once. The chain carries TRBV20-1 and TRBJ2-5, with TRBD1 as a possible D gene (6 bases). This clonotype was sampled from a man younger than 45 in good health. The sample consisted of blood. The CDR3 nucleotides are TGCAGTGCTACACCCCCTCAGGGGCCGTACCAAGGGACCCAGTACTTC. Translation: CSATPPQGPYQGTQYF.